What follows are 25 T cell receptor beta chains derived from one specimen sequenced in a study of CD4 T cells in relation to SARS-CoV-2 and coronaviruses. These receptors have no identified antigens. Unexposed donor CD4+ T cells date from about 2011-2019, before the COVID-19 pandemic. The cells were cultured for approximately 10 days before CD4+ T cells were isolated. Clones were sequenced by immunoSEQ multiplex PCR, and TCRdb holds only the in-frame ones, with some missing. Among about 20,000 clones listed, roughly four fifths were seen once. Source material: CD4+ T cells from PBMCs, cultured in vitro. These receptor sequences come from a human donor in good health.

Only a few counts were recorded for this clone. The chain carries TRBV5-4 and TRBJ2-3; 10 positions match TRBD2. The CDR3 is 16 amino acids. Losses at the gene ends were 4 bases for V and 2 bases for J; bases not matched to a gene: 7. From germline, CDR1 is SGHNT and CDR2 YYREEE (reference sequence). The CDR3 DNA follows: TGTGCCAGCAGCACCAGAGCGGGGGGGACCACAGATACGCAGTATTTT. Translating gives CASSTRAGGTTDTQYF.

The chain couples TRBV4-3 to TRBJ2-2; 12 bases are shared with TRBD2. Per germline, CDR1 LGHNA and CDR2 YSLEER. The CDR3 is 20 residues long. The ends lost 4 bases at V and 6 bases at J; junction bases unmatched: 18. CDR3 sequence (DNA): TGCGCCAGCAGCCGAAGAGTAGGACTAGCGGGATCAAGGGGCGCCGGGGAGCTGTTTTTT. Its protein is CASSRRVGLAGSRGAGELFF.

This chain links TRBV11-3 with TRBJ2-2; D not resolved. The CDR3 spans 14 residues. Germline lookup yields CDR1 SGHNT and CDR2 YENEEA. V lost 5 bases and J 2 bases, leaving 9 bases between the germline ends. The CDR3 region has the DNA TGTGCCAGCAGCCTCCTTGGAAACACCGGGGAGCTGTTTTTT. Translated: CASSLLGNTGELFF.

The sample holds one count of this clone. The DNA of the CDR3 is TGTGCCAGCAGCAAAGACCTCGGGGGCGCCCTCCTGGGGGATACGCAGTATTTT. Residues: CASSKDLGGALLGDTQYF. This sequence joins TRBV21-1 and TRBJ2-3. TRBV21-1 is termed a pseudogene. The CDR3 totals 18 residues.

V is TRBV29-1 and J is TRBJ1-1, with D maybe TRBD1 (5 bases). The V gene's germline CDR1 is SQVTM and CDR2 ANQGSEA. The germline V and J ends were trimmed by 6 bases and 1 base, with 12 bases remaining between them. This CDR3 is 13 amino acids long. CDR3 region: CSVIKTENTEAFF. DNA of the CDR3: TGCAGCGTAATCAAGACAGAGAACACTGAAGCTTTCTTT.

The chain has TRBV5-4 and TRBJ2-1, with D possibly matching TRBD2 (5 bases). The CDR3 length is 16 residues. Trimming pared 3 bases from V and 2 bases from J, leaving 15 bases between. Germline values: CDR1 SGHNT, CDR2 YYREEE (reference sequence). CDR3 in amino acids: CASSSEASFAYNEQFF. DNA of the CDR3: TGTGCCAGCAGCTCCGAGGCTAGCTTTGCCTACAATGAGCAGTTCTTC.

CDR3 DNA: TGTGCCAGCAGACCCGCGGGACAGGGACAAGAGACCCAGTACTTC. Amino acid sequence: CASRPAGQGQETQYF. This rearrangement joins TRBV6-5 to TRBJ2-5, with 9 positions matching TRBD1. The V gene end was trimmed by 6 bases and the J gene end by 2 bases; junction bases not matched to a gene: 7. Germline loops: CDR1 MNHEY, CDR2 SVGAGI. This CDR3 has 15 amino acids.

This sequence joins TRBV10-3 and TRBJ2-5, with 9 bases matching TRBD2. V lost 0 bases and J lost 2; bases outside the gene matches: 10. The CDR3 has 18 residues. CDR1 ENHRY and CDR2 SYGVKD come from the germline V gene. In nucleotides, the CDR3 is TGTGCCATCAGTGAGTCACCTAGCGGGAATGCCAAACAAGAGACCCAGTACTTC. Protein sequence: CAISESPSGNAKQETQYF.

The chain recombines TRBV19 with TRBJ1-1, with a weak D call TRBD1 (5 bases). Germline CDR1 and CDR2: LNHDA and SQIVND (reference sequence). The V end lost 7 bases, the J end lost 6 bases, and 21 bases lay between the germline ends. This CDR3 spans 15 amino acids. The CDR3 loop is CASTADLKGRAEAFF. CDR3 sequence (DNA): TGTGCCAGTACCGCAGACCTTAAGGGGCGGGCTGAAGCTTTCTTT.

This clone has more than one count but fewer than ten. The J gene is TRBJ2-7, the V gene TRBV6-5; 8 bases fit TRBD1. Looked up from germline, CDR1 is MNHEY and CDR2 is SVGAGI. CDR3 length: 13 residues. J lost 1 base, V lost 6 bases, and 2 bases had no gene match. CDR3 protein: CASRRQGSYEQYF. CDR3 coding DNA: TGTGCCAGCAGGAGACAGGGGTCCTACGAGCAGTACTTC.

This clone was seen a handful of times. CDR3 in amino acids: CASSLGSGVGYTF. The CDR3 bases are TGTGCCAGCAGTTTAGGGTCGGGCGTTGGCTACACCTTC. The chain is built from TRBV12-3 or TRBV12-4 and TRBJ1-2; no reliable D call. Trimming removed 1 base at V and 7 bases at J, with 10 bases between. The CDR3 is 13 residues long.

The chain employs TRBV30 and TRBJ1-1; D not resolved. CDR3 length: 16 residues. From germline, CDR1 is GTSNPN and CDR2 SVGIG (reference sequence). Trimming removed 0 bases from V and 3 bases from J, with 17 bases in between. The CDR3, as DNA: TGTGCCTGGAGTGTACGGCTCCGGAGGCTAGACACTGAAGCTTTCTTT. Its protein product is CAWSVRLRRLDTEAFF.

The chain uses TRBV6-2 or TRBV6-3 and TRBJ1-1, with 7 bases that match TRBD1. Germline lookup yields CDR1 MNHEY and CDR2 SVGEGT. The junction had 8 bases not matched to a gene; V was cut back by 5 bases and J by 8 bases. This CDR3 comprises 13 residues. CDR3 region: CASSKGDSPEAFF. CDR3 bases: TGTGCCAGCAGTAAAGGGGACAGCCCAGAAGCTTTCTTT.

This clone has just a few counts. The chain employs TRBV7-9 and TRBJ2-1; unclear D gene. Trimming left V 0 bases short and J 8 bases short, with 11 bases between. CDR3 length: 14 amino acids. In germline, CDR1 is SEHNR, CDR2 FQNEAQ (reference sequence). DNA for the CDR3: TGTGCCAGCAGCTTAGCAGGGTCTCCCCATGAGCAGTTCTTC. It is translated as CASSLAGSPHEQFF.

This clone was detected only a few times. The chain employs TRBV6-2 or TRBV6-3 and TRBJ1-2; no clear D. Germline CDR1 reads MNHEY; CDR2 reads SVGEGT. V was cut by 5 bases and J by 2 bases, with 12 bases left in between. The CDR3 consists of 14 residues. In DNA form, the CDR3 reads TGTGCCAGCAGTCTCGGAGGGTTAAACTATGGCTACACCTTC. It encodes CASSLGGLNYGYTF.

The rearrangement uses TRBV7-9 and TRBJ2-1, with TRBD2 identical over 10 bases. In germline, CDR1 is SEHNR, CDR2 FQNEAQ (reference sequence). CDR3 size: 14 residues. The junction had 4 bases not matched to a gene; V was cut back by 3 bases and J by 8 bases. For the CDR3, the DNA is TGTGCCAGCAGCTTTGCTAGCGGGAGAGATGAGCAGTTCTTC. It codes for CASSFASGRDEQFF.

This chain's CDR3 is CASSSCREPTGELFF. The CDR3 coding sequence is TGTGCCAGCAGCAGTTGTCGAGAACCCACCGGGGAGCTGTTTTTT. The chain links TRBV21-1 to TRBJ2-2; the table's D call TRBD2 went unverified against the DNA. TRBV21-1 is labeled a pseudogene. CDR3 length: 15 residues.

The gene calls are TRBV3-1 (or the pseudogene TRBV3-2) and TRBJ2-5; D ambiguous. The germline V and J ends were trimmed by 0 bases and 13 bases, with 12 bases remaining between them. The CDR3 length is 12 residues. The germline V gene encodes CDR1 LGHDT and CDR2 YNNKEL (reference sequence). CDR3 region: CASSQEPPRLYF. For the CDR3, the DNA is TGTGCCAGCAGCCAAGAACCTCCCCGGCTGTACTTC.

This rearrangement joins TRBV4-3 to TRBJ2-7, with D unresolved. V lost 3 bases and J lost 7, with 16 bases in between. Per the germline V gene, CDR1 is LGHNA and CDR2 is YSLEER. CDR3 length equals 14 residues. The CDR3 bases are TGCGCCAGCAGCCACGTTGCCTCTTTGGGAGAGCAGTACTTC. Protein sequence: CASSHVASLGEQYF.

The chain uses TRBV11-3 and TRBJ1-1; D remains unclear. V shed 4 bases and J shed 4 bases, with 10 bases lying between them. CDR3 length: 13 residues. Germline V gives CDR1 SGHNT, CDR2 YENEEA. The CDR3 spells CASSYHSGTEAFF. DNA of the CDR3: TGTGCCAGCAGCTATCACAGCGGCACTGAAGCTTTCTTT.

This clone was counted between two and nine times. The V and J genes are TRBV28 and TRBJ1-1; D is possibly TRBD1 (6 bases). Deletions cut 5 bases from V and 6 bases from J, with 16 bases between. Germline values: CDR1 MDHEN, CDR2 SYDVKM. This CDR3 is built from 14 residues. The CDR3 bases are TGTGCCAGCAGTCGCGGAGGGGGGATGTCTGAAGCTTTCTTT. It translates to CASSRGGGMSEAFF.

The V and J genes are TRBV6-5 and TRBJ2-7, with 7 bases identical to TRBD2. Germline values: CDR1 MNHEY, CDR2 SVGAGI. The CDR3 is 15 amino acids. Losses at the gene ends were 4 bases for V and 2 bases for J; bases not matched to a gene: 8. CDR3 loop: CASSSSGDLTYEQYF. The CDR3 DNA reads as TGTGCCAGCAGTTCCAGCGGGGACTTAACCTACGAGCAGTACTTC.

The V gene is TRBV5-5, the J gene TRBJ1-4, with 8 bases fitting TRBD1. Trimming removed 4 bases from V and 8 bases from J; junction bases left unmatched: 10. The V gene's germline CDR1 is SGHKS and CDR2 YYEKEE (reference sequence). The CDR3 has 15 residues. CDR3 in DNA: TGTGCCAGCAGCCCTGACAGGGACAGGAGCGAAAAACTGTTTTTT. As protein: CASSPDRDRSEKLFF.

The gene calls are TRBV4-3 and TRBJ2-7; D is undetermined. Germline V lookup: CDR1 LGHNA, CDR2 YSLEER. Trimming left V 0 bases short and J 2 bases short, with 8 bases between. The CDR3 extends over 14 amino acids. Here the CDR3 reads CASSQDRKPYEQYF. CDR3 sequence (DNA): TGCGCCAGCAGCCAAGATCGTAAACCCTACGAGCAGTACTTC.

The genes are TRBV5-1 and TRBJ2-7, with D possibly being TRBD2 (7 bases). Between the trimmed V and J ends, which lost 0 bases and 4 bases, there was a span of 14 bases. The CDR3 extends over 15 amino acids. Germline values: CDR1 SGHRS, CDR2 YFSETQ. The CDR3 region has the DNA TGCGCCAGCAGCTTGGTGGCGGGGGCCGGGTACGAGCAGTACTTC. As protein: CASSLVAGAGYEQYF.